What follows are 8 T cell receptor beta chains derived from one specimen sequenced in a study of blood T cell repertoires in COVID-19. This table comes from immunoSEQ multiplex PCR, and its TCRdb copy is limited to in-frame clones, with some not included. The sample holds 310,000 or so clones; roughly 92% are singletons and the top ten take 2.2%. The sequenced sample consisted of peripheral blood. These receptors were obtained from a woman in her twenties or thirties with COVID-19, enrolled during active disease.

The gene calls are TRBV5-6 and TRBJ1-1; TRBD1 aligns across 12 bases. The CDR3 spans 16 residues. The V gene end was trimmed by 4 bases and the J gene end by 5 bases; junction bases not matched to a gene: 9. Germline V gene data show CDR1 as SGHDT and CDR2 as YYEEEE. Here the CDR3 reads CASSPGTGGAWTEAFF. For the CDR3, the DNA is TGTGCCAGCAGCCCCGGGACAGGGGGCGCGTGGACTGAAGCTTTCTTT.

The chain joins TRBV5-4 to TRBJ1-2; D unresolved. CDR1 and CDR2 from the germline V gene are SGHNT and YYREEE (reference sequence). V lost 4 bases and J 7 bases, leaving 17 bases between the germline ends. This CDR3 spans 14 amino acids. The CDR3 is CASSTPTGGSGYTF. The CDR3 DNA follows: TGTGCCAGCAGCACGCCGACGGGAGGGAGTGGCTACACCTTC. Full variable domain (remainder filled in from reference TRBV5-4 and TRBJ1-2): ETGVTQSPTHLIKTRGQQVTLRCSSQSGHNTVSWYQQALGQGPQFIFQYYREEENGRGNFPPRFSGLQFPNYSSELNVNALELDDSALYLCASSTPTGGSGYTFGSGTRLTVV.

CDR3 protein: CASSQSITGGGRYSGNTIYF. In DNA form, the CDR3 reads TGTGCCAGCAGCCAATCGATCACAGGGGGTGGCCGATACTCTGGAAACACCATATATTTT. The chain combines TRBV16 with TRBJ1-3, with TRBD1 matching 8 bases. This CDR3 spans 20 amino acids. After removal of 0 bases from V and 0 bases from J, the junction contained 13 bases not matched to a gene. Germline assignment: CDR1 KGHSY and CDR2 FQNENV.

V is TRBV7-9 and J is TRBJ1-1, with D possibly being TRBD1 (5 bases). The CDR3 spans 13 residues. Trimming stripped 4 bases from V and 1 base from J, with 7 bases between. Germline lookup yields CDR1 SEHNR and CDR2 FQNEAQ (reference sequence). In DNA, the CDR3 is TGTGCCAGCAGCTCAGGGCAGAACACTGAAGCTTTCTTT. Its translation: CASSSGQNTEAFF.

A single count supports this clone. V is TRBV5-4 and J is TRBJ1-1; a possible D gene is TRBD1 (6 bases). The CDR3 has 15 amino acids. In germline, CDR1 is SGHNT, CDR2 YYREEE (reference sequence). Trimming left V 0 bases short and J 4 bases short, with 13 bases between. CDR3 sequence: CASSLAGAGRTEAFF. In DNA form, the CDR3 reads TGTGCCAGCAGCTTGGCAGGGGCTGGGCGCACTGAAGCTTTCTTT.

Worth noting for this clone: Other DNA sequences from this sample encode an identical CDR3 as well. The V gene is TRBV5-1, the J gene TRBJ1-1; no reliable D call. Per the germline V gene, CDR1 is SGHRS and CDR2 is YFSETQ. V was cut by 0 bases and J by 1 base, with 7 bases left in between. CDR3 length equals 14 residues. The chain's CDR3 is CASSLDSSNTEAFF. The CDR3 DNA reads TGCGCCAGCAGCTTGGACAGCTCGAACACTGAAGCTTTCTTT. The whole variable domain, filled in from reference TRBV5-1 and TRBJ1-1, reads KAGVTQTPRYLIKTRGQQVTLSCSPISGHRSVSWYQQTPGQGLQFLFEYFSETQRNKGNFPGRFSGRQFSNSRSEMNVSTLELGDSALYLCASSLDSSNTEAFFGQGTRLTVV.

Only one count was recorded for this clone. The chain joins TRBV9 to TRBJ1-3; the D is unclear. Trimming cost V 4 bases and J 4 bases, with 6 bases left between them. This CDR3 spans 12 amino acids. Germline V gene data show CDR1 as SGDLS and CDR2 as YYNGEE. In nucleotides, the CDR3 is TGTGCCAGCAGCCTGTCGGGAAACACCATATATTTT. Translated, it gives CASSLSGNTIYF.

The genes are TRBV3-1 (or the pseudogene TRBV3-2) and TRBJ1-4; D call uncertain. Looked up from germline, CDR1 is LGHDT and CDR2 is YNNKEL (reference sequence). The CDR3 has 15 residues. V gave up 0 bases and J gave up 4 bases, with 9 bases separating them. CDR3 nucleotide sequence: TGTGCCAGCAGCCAAGATGTAGGGAGTAATGAAAAACTGTTTTTT. Translated, it gives CASSQDVGSNEKLFF.